This T cell receptor beta chain came from a study of beta chain features in type 1 diabetes. General study results and limits: PCR might preferentially amplify shorter templates, equally in patients and controls. TCRB rearrangement may or may not be influenced by HLA type; here this remained unresolved. VDJ junctions from type 1 diabetes patients carried fewer insertions and larger deletions. Patients with Type 1 diabetes showed moderately but significantly shorter TCRB CDR3s in all four CD4+ subsets.

The CDR3 is 15 residues long. Unmatched junction bases numbered 5, after V lost 3 bases and J lost 3 bases. The germline CDR1 and CDR2 sequences are SGHAT and FQNNGV. Expressed TCRB transcripts were sequenced, since all the RNA that had been isolated was reverse transcribed. Sequencing used immunoSEQ multiplex PCR; TCRdb keeps in-frame clones, though not all of them. The data contain a few hundred thousand clones, 10% to 15% of them singletons. This clone was seen only a few times. Its target is not known. The TCR was taken from a woman aged 18-35 years with type 1 diabetes. The sample comprised naive CD4+ T cells from blood. The V gene is TRBV11-2, the J gene TRBJ1-2; 9 positions agree with TRBD1. The chain's CDR3 is CASSFRDREHYGYTF. DNA of the CDR3: TGTGCCAGCAGCTTCCGGGACAGGGAGCACTATGGCTACACCTTC.